The T cell receptor (beta chain) under discussion was sequenced for a study of cytomegalovirus exposure and HLA in healthy donors. General observations from the study: DRB1 showed the most TCR associations and HLA-C the fewest in a later analysis, as rates varied by HLA locus.

Healthy people donating bone marrow made up the donors. At collection, donors were nominally healthy, but unrecorded immune exposures were probable. The CDR3 extends over 11 amino acids. With 3 bases removed from V and 5 bases from J, the gap between germline ends came to 7 bases. Looked up from germline, CDR1 is DFQATT and CDR2 is SNEGSKA (reference sequence). 13 Jbeta primers and 60 Vbeta primers were used for the PCR. Method: immunoSEQ multiplex PCR; TCRdb's copy keeps in-frame clones and lacks some. There are 150,000 to 200,000 clones in the sample; roughly 77% occur only once, and 1.5% to 2% lies in the top ten. On this clone itself: No antigen is known for it.

The specimen was PBMCs. J is TRBJ1-1 and V is TRBV20-1; D gene unclear. This receptor was obtained from a woman aged 18-29 years in good health and CMV-seronegative. In DNA form, the CDR3 reads TGCAGTGCTAGGAGCGGAACTGAAGCTTTCTTT. It is translated as CSARSGTEAFF.